These 8 T cell receptor beta chains share one sample of origin, sequenced in a study of shared clonotypes between healthy human individuals. Repertoires were generated with immunoSEQ multiplex PCR, while TCRdb's copy carries only in-frame clones and drops some. Of fewer than 800,000 clones listed, 90% to 95% are singletons. CD8 cells classed as naive were CD45RO-negative and positively selected for CCR7, excluding terminally differentiated effector memory CD45RA+ cells. The material sequenced was naive CD8+ T cells sorted from blood. The receptors here all came from a man aged 25-40 years in good health.

As regards this clone: The identical CDR3 is also encoded by other nucleotide sequences in the sample. This chain uses TRBV28 with TRBJ1-3; D not resolved. CDR1 MDHEN and CDR2 SYDVKM come from the germline V gene. The CDR3 sequence is 12 residues long. V was trimmed by 6 bases and J by 1 base, leaving 4 bases between them. Here the CDR3 DNA reads TGTGCCAGCAGCACGTCTGGAAACACCATATATTTT. This gives the protein CASSTSGNTIYF. Full variable domain (missing parts from reference TRBV28 and TRBJ1-3): DVKVTQSSRYLVKRTGEKVFLECVQDMDHENMFWYRQDPGLGLRLIYFSYDVKMKEKGDIPEGYSVSREKKERFSLILESASTNQTSMYLCASSTSGNTIYFGEGSWLTVV.

This clone came up a few times. CDR3 protein: CASSENRGQGYSNQPQHF. The CDR3 nucleotides read TGTGCCAGCAGTGAAAACCGCGGACAGGGCTATAGCAATCAGCCCCAGCATTTT. The chain employs TRBV6-1 and TRBJ1-5, with 8 bases lining up with TRBD1. The germline CDR1 and CDR2 sequences are MNHNS and SASEGT. The CDR3 is 18 residues long. V was pared by 2 bases and J by 0 bases, with 9 bases of the junction left unmatched.

The rearrangement links TRBV29-1 to TRBJ2-2, with D unresolved. This CDR3 has 15 amino acids. V lost 3 bases, J lost 0 bases, and 11 bases lay in between. Germline CDR1 SQVTM, CDR2 ANQGSEA. CDR3 loop: CSVEVLNANTGELFF. Written as DNA, the CDR3 is TGCAGCGTTGAGGTCTTGAACGCGAACACCGGGGAGCTGTTTTTT.

The chain carries TRBV27 and TRBJ2-7; 7 bases map to TRBD2. Germline V gene sequence: CDR1 MNHEY, CDR2 SMNVEV (reference sequence). CDR3 length: 13 amino acids. Trimming took 2 bases from V and 7 from J; bases not matched to a gene: 5. CDR3 region: CASSLAGVIEQYF. CDR3 bases: TGTGCCAGCAGTTTAGCGGGAGTGATTGAGCAGTACTTC.

The CDR3 DNA reads as TGCGCCAGCAGTGAGGGACAAGTCAATGAGCAGTTCTTC. Protein sequence: CASSEGQVNEQFF. The chain carries TRBV10-1 and TRBJ2-1, with D possibly matching TRBD1 (5 bases). Germline lookup yields CDR1 WNHNN and CDR2 SYGVQD (reference sequence). This CDR3 spans 13 amino acids. The germline V and J ends were trimmed by 2 bases and 6 bases, with 8 bases remaining between them.

The genes are TRBV4-1 and TRBJ1-5; D is unclear. With 0 bases removed from V and 1 base from J, the gap between germline ends came to 10 bases. Germline CDR1 and CDR2: MGHRA and YSYEKL. The CDR3 is made up of 16 amino acids. The CDR3 loop is CASSQERAGSNQPQHF. The CDR3 coding sequence is TGCGCCAGCAGCCAAGAGAGGGCAGGCAGCAATCAGCCCCAGCATTTT.

V is TRBV7-9 and J is TRBJ2-7; weak D call: TRBD1 (7 bases). The CDR3 totals 15 residues. V lost 2 bases and J 1 base, leaving 12 bases between the germline ends. The germline V gene has CDR1 SEHNR and CDR2 FQNEAQ (reference sequence). CDR3 residues: CASSLSAGGSYEQYF. The CDR3 region has the DNA TGTGCCAGCAGCTTATCGGCAGGGGGGTCCTACGAGCAGTACTTC.

The chain employs TRBV7-9 and TRBJ1-1; D gene unclear. This CDR3 region has 13 residues. The V end was cut by 6 bases, the J end by 1 base, with 9 bases between. CDR1 SEHNR and CDR2 FQNEAQ come from the germline V gene (reference sequence). CDR3 sequence reads: CASSGVPNTEAFF. CDR3 sequence (DNA): TGTGCCAGCAGTGGGGTCCCGAACACTGAAGCTTTCTTT.